These T cell receptor beta chains were read from a single sample in a study of regulatory T cells in long-lasting Graves disease. MiXCR, applied by TCRdb to the multiplex PCR reads, yields one record per CDR3 protein. The repertoire holds 530,000 or so distinct CDR3 sequences, with 15% to 20% as singletons. This sample was also put to use in a study of T cells in Graves' hyperthyroidism and ophthalmopathy.

Source: peripheral blood mononuclear cells (PBMCs), taken at new diagnosis, from a patient treated with antithyroid drugs. All receptors come from a man younger than 30 with Graves disease. CDR3s leave out the opening cysteine and the closing phenylalanine or tryptophan. The D gene is left open where the match is weak.

J gene,D gene,V gene,CDR3 protein
TRBJ2-7,.,TRBV19,ASRPHGEKSLVYEQY
TRBJ1-1,.,TRBV6-1,ASRDLGRGEAF
TRBJ2-1,TRBD2,TRBV5-1,ASSYSGRALDEQF
TRBJ2-3,.,TRBV6-1,ASSEIGTDTQY
TRBJ2-7,.,TRBV9,ASSVSAARTHEQY
TRBJ1-2,TRBD1,TRBV6-1,ATQGTDRAHGYT
TRBJ2-2,.,TRBV28,ASSPPPLGGELF
TRBJ2-3,.,TRBV27,ASSALSTDTQY
TRBJ2-1,TRBD1,TRBV6-4,ASANRGVVGEQF
TRBJ2-7,.,TRBV28,ASSSRQTKILYEQY
TRBJ2-7,TRBD2,TRBV7-8,ASSLNSGRDIVEQY
TRBJ2-7,TRBD2,TRBV12-3/TRBV12-4,ASSNSGYEQY
TRBJ2-2,TRBD2,TRBV7-8,ASSRTSGAHTGELF
TRBJ1-1,TRBD1,TRBV10-3,AISQIPGQGDTEAF
TRBJ2-1,.,TRBV28,ASSLRGQGAYNEQF
TRBJ1-1,TRBD1,TRBV3-1,ASSQDLGTGNTEAF
TRBJ2-4,TRBD2,TRBV3-1,ASSQTAAGGLAKNIQY
TRBJ2-7,.,TRBV7-9,ASSAYGQPYEQY
TRBJ2-1,TRBD2,TRBV5-1,ASSPRLAGAPGF
TRBJ2-1,.,TRBV28,ASSGQRRIYNEQF
TRBJ2-2,.,TRBV29-1,SVFTEGNTGELF
TRBJ2-1,.,TRBV27,ASTPRGVYNEQF
TRBJ2-1,.,TRBV2,ASTLGGDNEQF
TRBJ1-5,.,TRBV7-2,ASSLEGGSRGNQPQH
TRBJ1-1,TRBD1,TRBV5-1,ASSVGQGAGNTEAF
TRBJ2-1,TRBD2,TRBV20-1,SAPNGLADYNEQF
TRBJ2-7,TRBD2,TRBV12-3/TRBV12-4,ASRRTSGTYEQY
TRBJ2-1,.,TRBV12-3/TRBV12-4,ASSVTSYNEQF